This TCR beta chain was captured by sequencing in a study of post-analysis software for immune sequencing data. Germline lookup yields CDR1 SGHRS and CDR2 YFSETQ. The CDR3 runs 15 residues. Study conclusions and caveats: Several TRBV segments, TRBV5-6, TRBV5-1 and TRBV20-1 among them, were found more frequent in patients than controls.

Sequencing libraries made from TCR beta cDNA carried unique molecular identifiers. MiXCR, applied by TCRdb to the PCR reads, yields one record per CDR3 protein. The top ten hold 1.5% to 2% of the sample, which has more than 450,000 distinct CDR3 sequences, roughly two fifths seen once. A note on this clonotype: What it binds is not known.

The sequence was collected from a girl between 10 and 17 years old with multiple sclerosis. The sequenced material came from blood. The V and J genes are TRBV5-1 and TRBJ2-4, with 7 bases aligning to TRBD1. The J call may not be correct, given that the DNA end is closer to TRBJ2-7. The CDR3 protein is CASSGRDSRSYEQYF. CDR3 in DNA: TGCGCCAGCAGCGGACGGGACAGTCGGTCCTACGAGCAGTACTTC.